The clone carrying this T cell receptor (beta chain) was recorded only once. The antigen is unknown. These data originate in a study of graft-versus-host responses after intestinal transplantation. The wider study: Every recipient underwent anti-thymocyte globulin induction, then tacrolimus and steroids for two to four years. The study, taken as a whole, reports: Allograft graft-versus-host to host-versus-graft clonal ratios ran high in patients with graft-donor T cell macrochimerism. Early after transplant, HvG clones declined as circulating GvH clones peaked.

The method was immunoSEQ multiplex PCR; TCRdb's version includes in-frame clones alone and lacks a portion of them. The sample includes around 110,000 clones, about nine tenths of them seen just once. V gave up 5 bases and J gave up 0 bases, with 12 bases separating them. The CDR3 length is 16 residues. Germline values: CDR1 SGHRS, CDR2 YFSETQ. The chain employs TRBV5-1 and TRBJ2-6, with D unresolved. This material consisted of unstimulated CD4+ T cells sorted from spleen or lymph node cells, taken before intestinal transplant. This clonotype was obtained from a human donor who received an intestinal transplant. CDR3 bases: TGCGCCAGCAGGTCCGGGTTCATCTCTGGGGCCAACGTCCTGACTTTC. Amino acids: CASRSGFISGANVLTF.